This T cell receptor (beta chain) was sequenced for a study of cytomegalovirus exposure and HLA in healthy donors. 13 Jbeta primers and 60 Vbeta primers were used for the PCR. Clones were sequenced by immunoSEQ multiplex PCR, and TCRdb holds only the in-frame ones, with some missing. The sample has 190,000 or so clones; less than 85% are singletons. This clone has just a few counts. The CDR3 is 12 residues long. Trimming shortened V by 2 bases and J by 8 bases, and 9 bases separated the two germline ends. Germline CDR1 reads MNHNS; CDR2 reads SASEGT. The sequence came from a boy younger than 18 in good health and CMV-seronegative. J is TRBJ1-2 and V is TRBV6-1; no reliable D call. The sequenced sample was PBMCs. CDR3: CASSEREWGYTF. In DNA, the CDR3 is TGTGCCAGCAGTGAACGGGAGTGGGGCTACACCTTC.